Listed here are 8 T cell receptor beta chains from one sample, sequenced in a study of Tregs in tolerant kidney transplant recipients. Mixed chimerism was transient after nonmyeloablative marrow transplants from related graft donors. Clones were sequenced by immunoSEQ multiplex PCR, and TCRdb holds only the in-frame ones, with some missing. The table lists around 50,000 clones, roughly 89% of them singletons. The material was CD8+ T cells from blood (PBMCs), obtained 12 months after the transplant. All receptors come from a human patient who received a combined kidney and bone marrow transplant. Some T cells could come from the graft donor.

This chain joins TRBV27 and TRBJ2-7; 8 nucleotides line up with TRBD2. V lost 1 base to trimming and J lost 1 base; unmatched junction nucleotides: 3. CDR1 and CDR2 (germline): MNHEY, SMNVEV (reference sequence). The CDR3 consists of 15 residues. In DNA, the CDR3 is TGTGCCAGCAGTTTATTCGCGGGAGGTTCCTACGAGCAGTACTTC. It yields the protein CASSLFAGGSYEQYF.

The rearrangement joins TRBV10-3 to TRBJ1-5; 7 bases line up with TRBD1. Germline V gene data show CDR1 as ENHRY and CDR2 as SYGVKD. The trim removed 6 bases at V and 3 bases at J, leaving 2 bases unmatched. The CDR3 is made up of 13 amino acids. The DNA of the CDR3 is TGTGCCATCAGACAGGGGACCAATCAGCCCCAGCATTTT. Translated, it gives CAIRQGTNQPQHF.

The gene calls are TRBV4-3 and TRBJ2-2; 8 bases map to TRBD1. CDR3 length: 17 amino acids. The V gene's germline CDR1 is LGHNA and CDR2 YSLEER. The V gene end was trimmed by 1 base and the J gene end by 7 bases; junction bases not matched to a gene: 11. The CDR3 region is CASSQVVPQGAHGELFF. The CDR3 bases are TGCGCCAGCAGCCAAGTCGTACCTCAGGGGGCCCACGGGGAGCTGTTTTTT.

The CDR3 bases are TGTGCCAGCAGCTTCGGACTAACGAACACCGGGGAGCTGTTTTTT. The encoded protein is CASSFGLTNTGELFF. This chain uses TRBV7-9 with TRBJ2-2, with TRBD2 as a possible D gene (6 bases). V lost 3 bases and J lost 0, with 8 bases in between. The CDR3 contains 15 residues. The V gene's germline CDR1 is SEHNR and CDR2 FQNEAQ (reference sequence).

Here the CDR3 DNA reads TGTGCCACCAGCAGTCCTCTTTCCTCCCCCTACGAGCAGTACTTC. It specifies CATSSPLSSPYEQYF. V is TRBV15 and J is TRBJ2-7; no firm D call. CDR1 is LNHNV, CDR2 YYDKDF, per germline (reference sequence). V shed 3 bases and J shed 2 bases, with 14 bases lying between them. CDR3 length equals 15 residues.

The V call is TRBV20-1, the J call TRBJ1-1; no clear D gene. The CDR3 has 11 residues. The germline gives CDR1 DFQATT, CDR2 SNEGSKA (reference sequence). V shed 0 bases and J shed 7 bases, with 6 bases lying between them. The CDR3 region is CSARDHSEAFF. CDR3 DNA sequence: TGCAGTGCTAGAGATCATAGTGAAGCTTTCTTT.

The CDR3 DNA reads TGTGCCAGCTCACCACCCCACCTAGCGGGATCGGGGGAGCTGTTTTTT. It codes for CASSPPHLAGSGELFF. The chain links TRBV18 to TRBJ2-2; 9 bases agree with TRBD2. The trim removed 0 bases at V and 8 bases at J, leaving 7 bases unmatched. CDR3 length equals 16 residues. Germline CDR1 and CDR2: KGHSH and LQKENI.

CDR3 nucleotide sequence: TGTGCCAGCAACCCGGGACAGAGTCTCTACGAGCAGTACTTC. Translated: CASNPGQSLYEQYF. The chain carries TRBV7-2 and TRBJ2-5, with 7 nucleotides matching TRBD1. The DNA end favors TRBJ2-7, so the J call may be wrong. This CDR3 has 14 residues. Germline V gene sequence: CDR1 SGHTA, CDR2 FQGNSA.